The clone carrying this TCR beta chain was seen a handful of times. This clone may be a read error of a much larger clone one base away. The CDR3 is 11 residues long. Germline V gene sequence: CDR1 DFQATT, CDR2 SNEGSKA (reference sequence). V lost 8 bases to trimming and J lost 2 bases, with 9 bases between them. The sorted Tregs were CD4+CD25+CD127-/low cells. MiXCR was run by TCRdb on the 5' RACE reads, yielding one entry per CDR3 protein. The repertoire holds 7,500 to 10,000 distinct CDR3 sequences, with around 25% as singletons. The sample consisted of Tregs sorted from blood. The V and J genes are TRBV20-1 and TRBJ2-5; weak D call: TRBD1 (6 bases). The receptor was isolated from a female donor with breast cancer. The CDR3 is CSLGTQETQYF. The CDR3 nucleotides read TGCAGTTTGGGGACACAAGAGACCCAGTACTTC.